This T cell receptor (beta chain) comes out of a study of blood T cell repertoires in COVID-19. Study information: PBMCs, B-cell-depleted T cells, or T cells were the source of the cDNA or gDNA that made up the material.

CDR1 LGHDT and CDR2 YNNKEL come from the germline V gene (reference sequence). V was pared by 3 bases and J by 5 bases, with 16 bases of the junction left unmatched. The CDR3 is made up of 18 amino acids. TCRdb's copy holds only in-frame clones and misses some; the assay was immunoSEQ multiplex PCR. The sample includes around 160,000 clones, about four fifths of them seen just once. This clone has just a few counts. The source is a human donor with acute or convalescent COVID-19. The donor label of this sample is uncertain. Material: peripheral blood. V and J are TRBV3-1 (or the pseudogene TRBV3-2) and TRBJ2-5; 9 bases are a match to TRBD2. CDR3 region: CASSHRAGGGAPWETQYF. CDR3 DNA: TGTGCCAGCAGCCACCGAGCAGGCGGGGGGGCCCCGTGGGAGACCCAGTACTTC.